The TCR beta chain described here comes from a study of T cell repertoires in cytomegalovirus infection. Study information: From public TCR beta signatures came an indication of both CMV infection and matching HLA type. Findings and caveats of the study: HLA-C-restricted TCR beta clonotypes specific for CMV led the ex vivo response. The cumulative frequency of public TCR beta families identified carriers of CMV plus the relevant HLA.

Per germline, CDR1 MDHEN and CDR2 SYDVKM. The CDR3 is 16 amino acids. The V and J ends lost 4 bases and 5 bases respectively, with 19 bases between them. Comments on this clonotype: The antigen is unknown.

In TCRdb, the reads were re-called with MiXCR into one record per CDR3 protein. The profile shows roughly 310,000 distinct CDR3 sequences, roughly 28% of them singletons. This TCR was recovered from a human donor in good health (CMV status not recorded). Some clones in this sample may be carry-over from other donors' samples. The chain combines TRBV28 with TRBJ2-3; D possibly corresponds to TRBD2 (5 bases). Sequencing used cultured PBMCs, obtained from culture after CMV antigen stimulation. CDR3 sequence: CASSSAKGVRGDTQYF. The DNA for the CDR3 is TGTGCCAGCAGTTCCGCCAAGGGAGTACGTGGAGATACGCAGTATTTT.